The 11 T cell receptor beta chains below were found in one sample sequenced in a study of T cells after yellow fever vaccination. One entry per CDR3 protein, called by TCRdb with MiXCR from the 5' RACE reads. The sample lists around 320,000 distinct CDR3 sequences, about 11% seen once, with 3% to 3.5% in the top ten. Sequenced here: CD4+ T cells sorted from PBMCs, sampled 45 days after the yellow fever booster vaccination. All receptors come from a man aged 18 to 29 who received the YFV17D yellow fever vaccine.

The V and J genes are TRBV7-2 and TRBJ2-5; 8 bases are a match to TRBD2. Germline CDR1 is SGHTA and CDR2 is FQGNSA. The CDR3 has 14 residues. J gave up 5 bases and V 1 base, and 3 bases lay outside the gene matches. The CDR3: CASSLDPGGETQYF. CDR3 in DNA: TGTGCCAGCAGCTTAGATCCGGGAGGGGAGACCCAGTACTTC.

This clonotype was observed many times. The chain employs TRBV5-1 and TRBJ2-3; D not resolved. The CDR3 spans 15 residues. V lost 4 bases to trimming and J lost 1 base, with 13 bases between them. Germline CDR1 reads SGHRS; CDR2 reads YFSETQ. DNA of the CDR3: TGCGCCAGCAGCAGCCTCGGGCACCGCACAGATACGCAGTATTTT. It yields the protein CASSSLGHRTDTQYF.

The genes are TRBV11-2 and TRBJ2-1, with D possibly matching TRBD1 (6 bases). Germline CDR1 reads SGHAT; CDR2 reads FQNNGV. Trimming left V 7 bases short and J 7 bases short, with 20 bases between. CDR3 length: 15 amino acids. CDR3 amino acids: CASTTLRDTLNEQFF. The DNA for the CDR3 is TGTGCCAGCACCACACTTCGGGACACGTTAAATGAGCAGTTCTTC.

V usage is TRBV28 and J usage is TRBJ2-7; D is unclear. Germline V CDR1 and CDR2: MDHEN, SYDVKM. Trimming took off 5 bases at V and 4 bases at J, with 15 bases between the two ends. There are 14 residues in the CDR3. This chain's CDR3 is CASSLTQTVYEQYF. CDR3 coding DNA: TGTGCCAGCAGTCTGACACAGACCGTATACGAGCAGTACTTC.

There are a few counts of this clonotype. The V gene is TRBV6-6, the J gene TRBJ1-1, with 7 positions matching TRBD1. J lost 1 base, V lost 5 bases, and 4 bases had no gene match. This CDR3 has 14 amino acids. The germline V gene has CDR1 MNHNY and CDR2 SVGAGI (reference sequence). In DNA form, the CDR3 reads TGTGCCAGCAGTCGGGACAGTCAGAACACTGAAGCTTTCTTT. Translated, it gives CASSRDSQNTEAFF.

The J gene is TRBJ2-3, the V gene TRBV7-2, with a tentative D call TRBD2 (8 bases). This CDR3 has 15 residues. Germline-derived CDR1 and CDR2 are SGHTA and FQGNSA. Trimming took off 5 bases at V and 7 bases at J, with 19 bases between the two ends. CDR3 region: CASSPGGDSTHTQYF. The CDR3 bases are TGTGCCAGCAGCCCGGGGGGGGACAGCACCCATACGCAGTATTTT. Full variable domain (missing parts from reference TRBV7-2 and TRBJ2-3): GAGVSQSPSNKVTEKGKDVELRCDPISGHTALYWYRQSLGQGLEFLIYFQGNSAPDKSGLPSDRFSAERTGGSVSTLTIQRTQQEDSAVYLCASSPGGDSTHTQYFGPGTRLTVL.

This clonotype was counted many times. The rearrangement joins TRBV11-1 to TRBJ2-1; 12 nucleotides line up with TRBD1. This CDR3 comprises 17 residues. Unmatched junction bases numbered 10, after V lost 4 bases and J lost 6 bases. Germline assignment: CDR1 SGHAT and CDR2 FQDESV (reference sequence). The CDR3 sequence is CASSSPTGQGALNEQFF. Written as DNA, the CDR3 is TGTGCCAGCAGCTCACCGACGGGACAGGGGGCCCTCAATGAGCAGTTCTTC.

V usage is TRBV14 and J usage is TRBJ2-2, with a weak D call TRBD2 (5 bases). Trimming removed 1 base from V and 3 bases from J, with 12 bases in between. CDR1 and CDR2 (germline): SGHDN, FVKESK. The CDR3 has 16 residues. CDR3 loop: CASSQAYGRDTGELFF. The DNA of the CDR3 is TGTGCCAGCAGCCAAGCCTACGGGCGGGACACCGGGGAGCTGTTTTTT. Combining the CDR3 with reference TRBV14 and TRBJ2-2 gives the whole variable domain EAGVTQFPSHSVIEKGQTVTLRCDPISGHDNLYWYRRVMGKEIKFLLHFVKESKQDESGMPNNRFLAERTGGTYSTLKVQPAELEDSGVYFCASSQAYGRDTGELFFGEGSRLTVL.

This clonotype turned up a few times. The rearrangement uses TRBV7-2 and TRBJ1-2, with D unresolved. Per germline, CDR1 SGHTA and CDR2 FQGNSA. V was cut by 10 bases and J by 2 bases, with 8 bases left in between. The CDR3 covers 11 residues. CDR3 sequence reads: CATAGNYGYTF. The DNA for the CDR3 is TGTGCCACCGCAGGAAACTATGGCTACACCTTC.

The V and J genes are TRBV6-5 and TRBJ2-1; 8 bases line up with TRBD2. The length of the CDR3 is 14 residues. The ends lost 7 bases at V and 9 bases at J; junction bases unmatched: 11. Germline CDR1 and CDR2: MNHEY and SVGAGI. Here the CDR3 reads CASTPRGGDREQFF. In DNA form, the CDR3 reads TGTGCCAGCACCCCTCGGGGGGGGGACCGTGAGCAGTTCTTC.

This clonotype came up a few times. The J gene is TRBJ1-2, the V gene TRBV5-4; D possibly corresponds to TRBD1 (6 bases). This CDR3 contains 15 residues. CDR1 is SGHNT and CDR2 is YYREEE in the germline V gene (reference sequence). Deletions cut 4 bases from V and 4 bases from J, with 17 bases between. CDR3 sequence (DNA): TGTGCCAGCAGCGGAGTACAGGGAGTGCTCTATGGCTACACCTTC. It is translated as CASSGVQGVLYGYTF.